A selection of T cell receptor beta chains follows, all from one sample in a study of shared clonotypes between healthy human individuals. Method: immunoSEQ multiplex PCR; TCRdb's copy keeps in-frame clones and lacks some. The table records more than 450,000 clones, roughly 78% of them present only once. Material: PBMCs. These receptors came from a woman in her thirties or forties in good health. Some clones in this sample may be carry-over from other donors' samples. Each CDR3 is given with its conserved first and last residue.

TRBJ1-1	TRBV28	CASSLPDHPGGEAFF
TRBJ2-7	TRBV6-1	CASSTFYEQYF
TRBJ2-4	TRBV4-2	CASSQVPSTGMNIQYF
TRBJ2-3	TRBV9	CASSVDSGSVADTQYF
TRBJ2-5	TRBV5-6	CASSLQYAWETQYF
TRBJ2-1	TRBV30	CAWSVPGLSSYNEQFF
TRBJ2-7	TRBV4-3	CASSQDWASGSYEQYF
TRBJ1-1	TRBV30	CAWARQGSDTEAFF
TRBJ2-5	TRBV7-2	CASSLEGRGLATQYF
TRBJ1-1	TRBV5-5	CASSLSSDHTEAFF
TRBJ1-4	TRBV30	CAWSREKLFF